These 29 T cell receptor beta chains originate from one sample sequenced in a study of identical twins. One entry per CDR3 protein, called by TCRdb with MiXCR from the 5' RACE reads. The table has around 220,000 distinct CDR3 sequences, roughly a tenth seen once. Input material: memory T cells sorted from blood. Receptors originate from a man between 50 and 59 years old in good health.

A few counts support this clonotype. The V and J genes are TRBV5-1 and TRBJ2-7; 10 bases map to TRBD1. Germline V lookup: CDR1 SGHRS, CDR2 YFSETQ. This CDR3 is built from 15 residues. Trimming cost V 2 bases and J 1 base; bases outside gene matches: 3. The CDR3 loop reads CASSLKGQGSYEQYF. CDR3 DNA: TGCGCCAGCAGCTTAAAGGGACAGGGGTCCTACGAGCAGTACTTC.

V usage is TRBV2 and J usage is TRBJ1-4; TRBD1 matches 8 bases. The CDR3 is 15 residues long. V dropped 6 bases and J dropped 7; count of bases not matched to a gene: 10. Germline V CDR1 and CDR2: SNHLY, FYNNEI. The CDR3 is CASSLRQGPGEKLFF. The CDR3, as DNA: TGTGCCAGCAGCCTCCGACAGGGGCCAGGTGAAAAACTGTTTTTT.

This clonotype was counted ten times or more. Here the CDR3 DNA reads TGTGCCAGCAGCTCCCCGGTGGGCTGGTCTGGAAACACCATATATTTT. This gives the protein CASSSPVGWSGNTIYF. This rearrangement joins TRBV5-6 to TRBJ1-3; D not resolved. Germline CDR1 reads SGHDT; CDR2 reads YYEEEE. V was trimmed by 3 bases and J by 1 base, leaving 14 bases between them. The CDR3 sequence is 16 residues long.

This clonotype was observed at least ten times. The gene calls are TRBV20-1 and TRBJ2-7, with 10 bases identical to TRBD2. The CDR3 has 16 residues. Trimming cost V 0 bases and J 4 bases; bases outside gene matches: 9. Germline V gene sequence: CDR1 DFQATT, CDR2 SNEGSKA (reference sequence). As DNA, the CDR3 is TGCAGTGCTAGAGATCTCCGGACTAGCGGAGGTTACGAGCAGTACTTC. Protein sequence: CSARDLRTSGGYEQYF.

The count of this clonotype is one. The chain has TRBV5-6 and TRBJ2-1; no firm D call. The germline CDR1 and CDR2 sequences are SGHDT and YYEEEE. V gave up 0 bases and J gave up 7 bases, with 8 bases separating them. This CDR3 contains 13 residues. CDR3 DNA: TGTGCCAGCAGCTTGGTACAGACTAATGAGCAGTTCTTC. It codes for CASSLVQTNEQFF. The full variable domain, its missing parts supplied by reference TRBV5-6 and TRBJ2-1, is DAGVTQSPTHLIKTRGQQVTLRCSPKSGHDTVSWYQQALGQGPQFIFQYYEEEERQRGNFPDRFSGHQFPNYSSELNVNALLLGDSALYLCASSLVQTNEQFFGPGTRLTVL.

This clonotype was counted between two and nine times. CDR3 nucleotide sequence: TGCAGTGCTAGAGATATTGGGCGGCACTACGAGCAGTACTTC. Its protein product is CSARDIGRHYEQYF. The chain is built from TRBV20-1 and TRBJ2-7; D is undetermined. Germline-derived CDR1 and CDR2 are DFQATT and SNEGSKA (reference sequence). This CDR3 region has 14 residues. Trimming shortened V by 0 bases and J by 3 bases, and 12 bases separated the two germline ends.

This clonotype was seen repeatedly, ten times or more. V gene TRBV7-8 combines with J gene TRBJ2-3; D gene ambiguous. The germline V gene has CDR1 SGHVS and CDR2 FQNEAQ. V lost 1 base and J 0 bases, leaving 11 bases between the germline ends. The CDR3 is 16 amino acids. CDR3 sequence: CASSLGSGRSTDTQYF. CDR3 coding DNA: TGTGCCAGCAGCTTAGGGTCAGGCAGGAGCACAGATACGCAGTATTTT.

This clonotype was observed a handful of times. The chain is built from TRBV6-1 and TRBJ2-2; D is unclear. The CDR3 consists of 14 residues. V gave up 4 bases and J gave up 1 base, with 7 bases separating them. Germline CDR1 reads MNHNS; CDR2 reads SASEGT. The CDR3 here is CASSATLNTGELFF. CDR3 DNA: TGTGCCAGCAGTGCCACACTGAACACCGGGGAGCTGTTTTTT.

This clonotype has a count of ten or more. V is TRBV4-2 and J is TRBJ2-1, with TRBD2 matching over 8 bases. Trimming removed 1 base from V and 7 bases from J; junction bases left unmatched: 3. The V gene's germline CDR1 is LGHNA and CDR2 YNFKEQ. The CDR3 totals 14 residues. The CDR3 DNA follows: TGTGCCAGCAGCCAAGTAGCGGGGCTTAATGAGCAGTTCTTC. Translating gives CASSQVAGLNEQFF.

The sample holds a few counts of this clonotype. This chain connects TRBV3-1 to TRBJ1-6, with 10 bases lining up with TRBD1. Germline CDR1 is LGHDT and CDR2 is YNNKEL (reference sequence). V was pared by 1 base and J by 5 bases, with 5 bases of the junction left unmatched. This CDR3 comprises 17 residues. The CDR3 region has the DNA TGTGCCAGCAGCCAAGGACAGGGGGCGCGTAATAATTCACCCCTCCACTTT. It encodes CASSQGQGARNNSPLHF.

This clonotype was seen ten or more times. This chain uses TRBV4-1 with TRBJ1-2; D may be TRBD1 (5 bases). V was trimmed by 0 bases and J by 8 bases, leaving 13 bases between them. This CDR3 has 14 amino acids. The V gene's germline CDR1 is MGHRA and CDR2 YSYEKL. The CDR3 loop is CASSQDGTIQGYTF. CDR3 coding DNA: TGCGCCAGCAGCCAAGATGGGACCATCCAAGGCTACACCTTC.

This clonotype occurred many times. The rearrangement joins TRBV20-1 to TRBJ2-5, with TRBD2 identical over 11 bases. Germline trimming cut 5 bases from V and 1 base from J; bases unmatched to any gene: 12. The CDR3 totals 17 residues. CDR1 and CDR2 (germline): DFQATT, SNEGSKA (reference sequence). The CDR3 is CSASSGRLAGGQETQYF. The CDR3 DNA follows: TGCAGTGCTTCCTCTGGAAGGCTAGCGGGAGGCCAAGAGACCCAGTACTTC.

In its sample, this clonotype was seen once. This rearrangement joins TRBV7-2 to TRBJ2-3; 11 bases are shared with TRBD2. This CDR3 is 16 amino acids long. The germline CDR1 and CDR2 sequences are SGHTA and FQGNSA. V gave up 6 bases and J gave up 5 bases; unmatched junction bases: 10. The CDR3 DNA sequence: TGTGCCAGCAGAGCTACTAGCGGGGGTTTAATAGATACGCAGTATTTT. Translated, it gives CASRATSGGLIDTQYF.

This rearrangement joins TRBV5-5 to TRBJ1-3; 8 bases fit TRBD1. Germline loops: CDR1 SGHKS, CDR2 YYEKEE (reference sequence). V shed 2 bases, J shed 3 bases, and the junction held 4 bases outside the gene matches. The CDR3 is 15 residues long. For the CDR3, the DNA is TGTGCCAGCAGCTTTACAGGGGGATTTGGAAACACCATATATTTT. Encoded protein: CASSFTGGFGNTIYF.

This clonotype was observed many times. CDR3 sequence reads: CASNTKQETQYF. DNA of the CDR3: TGTGCCAGCAATACTAAACAAGAGACCCAGTACTTC. The chain recombines TRBV2 with TRBJ2-5, with D unresolved. V dropped 7 bases and J dropped 2 bases, with 8 bases sitting between them. In germline, CDR1 is SNHLY, CDR2 FYNNEI. The CDR3 runs to 12 residues.

V and J are TRBV3-1 and TRBJ1-1; D is possibly TRBD1 (6 bases). The germline V and J ends were trimmed by 1 base and 3 bases, with 12 bases remaining between them. Germline V gene data show CDR1 as LGHDT and CDR2 as YNNKEL (reference sequence). The CDR3 covers 15 residues. CDR3 nucleotides: TGTGCCAGCAGCCAAGCGGCGAGGGGGGACACTGAAGCTTTCTTT. Residues: CASSQAARGDTEAFF.

This clonotype was counted a few times. This sequence joins TRBV10-3 and TRBJ1-2; tentatively, D is TRBD1 (5 bases). V shed 4 bases and J shed 4 bases, with 13 bases lying between them. Germline V CDR1 and CDR2: ENHRY, SYGVKD. The CDR3 length is 14 residues. CDR3 protein: CAISGLEQGYGYTF. The CDR3, as DNA: TGTGCCATCAGTGGACTTGAGCAGGGCTATGGCTACACCTTC.

This clonotype was observed a handful of times. The rearrangement uses TRBV3-1 and TRBJ1-3; 7 positions agree with TRBD1. This CDR3 spans 15 amino acids. V was clipped by 4 bases and J by 2 bases; unmatched bases: 5. CDR1 LGHDT and CDR2 YNNKEL come from the germline V gene (reference sequence). The CDR3 nucleotides are TGTGCCAGCAGCCCCCCCGGGACAGCTGGAAACACCATATATTTT. The encoded protein is CASSPPGTAGNTIYF.

This chain uses TRBV5-1 with TRBJ1-3; 7 bases fit TRBD1. CDR3 length equals 15 residues. V gave up 4 bases and J gave up 3 bases; unmatched junction bases: 7. Germline V lookup: CDR1 SGHRS, CDR2 YFSETQ. As DNA, the CDR3 is TGCGCCAGCAGCGCAGGAGGACAGGTTGGAAACACCATATATTTT. Residues: CASSAGGQVGNTIYF.

This clonotype was counted a few times. A junction end diverges from the germline sequence, so it may reflect a read error. The chain combines TRBV15 with TRBJ2-5; 10 nucleotides align to TRBD2. This CDR3 has 17 residues. Germline-derived CDR1 and CDR2 are LNHNV and YYDKDF (reference sequence). The chain's CDR3 is CATSSRIERGGLKTQCF. CDR3 DNA: TGTGCCACCAGCAGTCGTATTGAGCGGGGGGGCCTGAAGACCCAGTGCTTC.

The V call is TRBV3-1, the J call TRBJ2-5, with 10 positions matching TRBD2. V gave up 1 base and J gave up 1 base; unmatched junction bases: 6. CDR3 length equals 17 residues. Germline loops: CDR1 LGHDT, CDR2 YNNKEL (reference sequence). CDR3 bases: TGTGCCAGCAGCCAAGGGGTCACTAGCGGGATCCAAGAGACCCAGTACTTC. Translating it yields CASSQGVTSGIQETQYF.

This clonotype was picked up many times. This sequence joins TRBV11-2 and TRBJ2-3, with unresolved D. V was pared by 4 bases and J by 8 bases, with 7 bases between. Germline-derived CDR1 and CDR2 are SGHAT and FQNNGV. CDR3 size: 11 residues. This CDR3 is CASSSGSTQYF. The CDR3 DNA sequence: TGTGCCAGCAGCTCTGGTTCTACGCAGTATTTT. Drawing the rest from reference TRBV11-2 and TRBJ2-3, the complete variable domain is EAGVAQSPRYKIIEKRQSVAFWCNPISGHATLYWYQQILGQGPKLLIQFQNNGVVDDSQLPKDRFSAERLKGVDSTLKIQPAKLEDSAVYLCASSSGSTQYFGPGTRLTVL.

This clonotype showed up many times. The V and J genes are TRBV10-2 and TRBJ2-7; weak D call: TRBD2 (6 bases). Germline CDR1 and CDR2: WSHSY and SAAADI. This CDR3 comprises 15 residues. The V gene lost 4 bases and the J gene lost 3 bases, with 16 bases spanning the gap. CDR3 in amino acids: CASSVHGGAVYEQYF. The CDR3 region has the DNA TGCGCCAGCAGTGTGCACGGGGGAGCGGTCTACGAGCAGTACTTC.

CDR3 amino acids: CSVEESPHEAFF. CDR3 coding DNA: TGCAGCGTTGAAGAGTCCCCTCACGAGGCTTTCTTT. V gene TRBV29-1 combines with J gene TRBJ1-1; D unclear. V was cut by 0 bases and J by 11 bases, with 13 bases left in between. CDR3 length equals 12 residues. CDR1 SQVTM and CDR2 ANQGSEA come from the germline V gene.

This clonotype was detected many times. The gene calls are TRBV3-1 and TRBJ1-6, with D tentatively TRBD1 (5 bases). Trimming left V 4 bases short and J 7 bases short, with 8 bases between. This CDR3 region has 13 residues. Germline loops: CDR1 LGHDT, CDR2 YNNKEL (reference sequence). For the CDR3, the DNA is TGTGCCAGCAGCCGGGACGGGAATTCACCCCTCCACTTT. It translates to CASSRDGNSPLHF.

Note on this clonotype: Germline and junction disagree at one end, which may indicate a read error. This sequence joins TRBV5-1 and TRBJ1-3, with a weak D call TRBD1 (5 bases). The germline V gene has CDR1 SGHRS and CDR2 YFSETQ. The CDR3 runs to 15 residues. DNA for the CDR3: TGCGCCAGCAGCCTGGACACCAGCTCTGGAAACACCATAAATTTT. Translated, it gives CASSLDTSSGNTINF. The whole variable domain, remainder taken from reference TRBV5-1 and TRBJ1-3, is KAGVTQTPRYLIKTRGQQVTLSCSPISGHRSVSWYQQTPGQGLQFLFEYFSETQRNKGNFPGRFSGRQFSNSRSEMNVSTLELGDSALYLCASSLDTSSGNTINFGEGSWLTVV.

This clonotype was counted at least ten times. This chain uses TRBV5-1 with TRBJ2-1, with D hard to call. V was shortened by 0 bases and J by 6 bases, with 7 bases between the two germline ends. This CDR3 comprises 13 residues. The germline V gene encodes CDR1 SGHRS and CDR2 YFSETQ. Here the CDR3 reads CASSLGRTNEQFF. As DNA, the CDR3 is TGCGCCAGCAGCTTGGGCAGGACCAATGAGCAGTTCTTC.

Ten or more counts support this clonotype. The chain couples TRBV7-2 to TRBJ2-5; D is possibly TRBD1 (6 bases). Germline lookup yields CDR1 SGHTA and CDR2 FQGNSA. This CDR3 spans 16 amino acids. V lost 1 base to trimming and J lost 7 bases, with 19 bases between them. As DNA, the CDR3 is TGTGCCAGCAGCTTAGGGACAGCTGCTAGTAGGTGGACCCAGTACTTC. Translation gives CASSLGTAASRWTQYF.

The rearrangement uses TRBV7-6 and TRBJ2-7; D unclear. The V end lost 1 base, the J end lost 3 bases, and 7 bases lay between the germline ends. Germline assignment: CDR1 SGHVS and CDR2 FNYEAQ. This CDR3 comprises 13 residues. DNA for the CDR3: TGTGCCAGCAGCTTAGGGCCAGACTACGAGCAGTACTTC. The encoded protein is CASSLGPDYEQYF.